The 3 T cell receptor beta chains below were found in one sample sequenced in a study of cytomegalovirus exposure and HLA in healthy donors. The study ran its PCR with 60 Vbeta and 13 Jbeta primers. Clones were sequenced by immunoSEQ multiplex PCR, and TCRdb holds only the in-frame ones, with some missing. The sample has about 160,000 clones, 79% seen once. Input material: PBMCs. These receptors all come from a man aged 40-49 years in good health and CMV-seronegative.

Only a few counts were recorded for this clone. The genes are TRBV27 and TRBJ1-4, with 7 nucleotides matching TRBD1. The CDR3 covers 16 residues. Per the germline V gene, CDR1 is MNHEY and CDR2 is SMNVEV (reference sequence). J was trimmed by 5 bases and V by 6 bases; bases with no gene match: 12. The CDR3 sequence: CASRPEAGGINEKLFF. Written as DNA, the CDR3 is TGTGCCAGCAGGCCTGAGGCAGGGGGGATAAATGAAAAACTGTTTTTT.

V usage is TRBV19 and J usage is TRBJ1-4, with TRBD1 identical over 10 bases. J lost 8 bases, V lost 5 bases, and 8 bases had no gene match. The germline CDR1 and CDR2 sequences are LNHDA and SQIVND (reference sequence). The CDR3 covers 15 residues. CDR3: CASSRRTGGEEKLFF. CDR3 DNA: TGTGCCAGTAGTCGTCGGACAGGGGGAGAGGAAAAACTGTTTTTT.

As regards this clone: At one of its ends the junction is not consistent with the germline gene, which may arise from a read error. The chain joins TRBV7-7 to TRBJ2-1, with D unresolved. This CDR3 spans 14 amino acids. Germline V lookup: CDR1 SSHAT, CDR2 FNYEAQ (reference sequence). The chain's CDR3 is CASSLQALSNEQFF. In DNA, the CDR3 is TGTGCTAGCAGCTTACAAGCCCTCTCCAATGAGCAGTTCTTC.